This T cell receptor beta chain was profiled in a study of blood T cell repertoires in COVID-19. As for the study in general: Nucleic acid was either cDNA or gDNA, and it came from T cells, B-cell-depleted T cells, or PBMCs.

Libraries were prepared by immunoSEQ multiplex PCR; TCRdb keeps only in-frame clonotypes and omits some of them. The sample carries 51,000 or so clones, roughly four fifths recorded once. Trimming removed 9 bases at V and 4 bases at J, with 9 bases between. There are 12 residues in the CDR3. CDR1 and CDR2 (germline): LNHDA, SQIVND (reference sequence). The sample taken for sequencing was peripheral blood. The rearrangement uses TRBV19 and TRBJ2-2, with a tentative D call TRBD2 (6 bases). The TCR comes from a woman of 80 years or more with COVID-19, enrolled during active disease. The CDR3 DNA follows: TGTGCCAGCAATAGCGGCACCGGGGAGCTGTTTTTT. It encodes CASNSGTGELFF.